The clone carrying this T cell receptor beta chain appeared many times. TCRdb used MiXCR to reprocess the reads, holding one entry per CDR3 protein. The sample carries around 320,000 distinct CDR3 sequences, over 7.5% recorded once. The data derive from a study of T cell repertoires in cytomegalovirus infection. Study overall: CMV infection plus the matching HLA type was flagged by public TCR beta signatures.

V was cut by 1 base and J by 2 bases, with 12 bases left in between. From germline, CDR1 is MGHRA and CDR2 YSYEKL. The CDR3 consists of 16 residues. The sequenced sample consisted of PBMCs. J is TRBJ2-1 and V is TRBV4-1; D may correspond to TRBD1 or TRBD2 (5 bases each). This TCR came from a human donor in good health (CMV status not recorded). Some clones in this sample may be carry-over from other donors' samples. The CDR3 spells CASSQVYGTTYNEQFF. Written as DNA, the CDR3 is TGCGCCAGCAGCCAAGTATACGGGACCACCTACAATGAGCAGTTCTTC.